The TCR beta chain under discussion was sequenced for a study of blood T cell repertoires in COVID-19. Only in-frame clones appear in the TCRdb table, and some are missing; sequencing was by immunoSEQ multiplex PCR. The table has fewer than 120,000 clones, around 79% seen once. CDR1 is SNHLY and CDR2 is FYNNEI in the germline V gene. Trimming pared 6 bases from V and 4 bases from J, leaving 10 bases between. This CDR3 contains 14 residues. The clonotype was recovered from a woman aged 80 or over with active or convalescent COVID-19. Material: peripheral blood. This sequence joins TRBV2 and TRBJ1-6; possibly TRBD1 for D (5 bases). The CDR3 sequence: CASSEDTYNSPLHF. The CDR3 nucleotides read TGTGCCAGCAGCGAGGACACGTATAATTCACCCCTCCACTTT.